The 26 T cell receptor beta chains in this list originate from one sample, sequenced in a study of T cells in Graves' hyperthyroidism and ophthalmopathy. Amplification targeted TCR beta CDR3 regions from RNA transcripts. The TCR CDR3 first-round RT-PCR relied on the HTBI primer set. MiXCR, run by TCRdb on the multiplex PCR reads, gives a single entry per CDR3 protein. The table lists about 560,000 distinct CDR3 sequences, about 15% of them singletons. Sequences were obtained from blood. These receptors were collected from a woman between 40 and 50 years old with Graves' hyperthyroidism.

This clonotype was seen only a few times. The J gene is TRBJ2-2, the V gene TRBV5-1, with 9 nucleotides matching TRBD1. Germline V gives CDR1 SGHRS, CDR2 YFSETQ. The CDR3 has 18 amino acids. V trimming: 3 bases; J trimming: 3 bases; junction bases outside the gene matches: 12. The CDR3, as DNA: TGCGCCAGCAGCTACCGGGACAGGGAGCGGTCTGACACCGGGGAGCTGTTTTTT. Amino acids: CASSYRDRERSDTGELFF.

There are many counts of this clonotype. The chain employs TRBV11-3 and TRBJ2-1; the match to TRBD2 covers 9 bases. CDR1 is SGHNT, CDR2 YENEEA, per germline. V lost 5 bases to trimming and J lost 7 bases; unmatched junction nucleotides: 9. This CDR3 contains 15 residues. The CDR3 nucleotides are TGTGCCAGCAGCACTCCGGGACTAGCATCGAATGAGCAGTTCTTC. Protein sequence: CASSTPGLASNEQFF.

This clonotype appeared many times. The chain combines TRBV12-3 or TRBV12-4 with TRBJ1-2; D is unclear. CDR3 length: 12 amino acids. Trimming took 6 bases from V and 0 from J, leaving 5 bases between them. The CDR3 is CASRMANYGYTF. In nucleotides, the CDR3 is TGTGCCAGCAGAATGGCTAACTATGGCTACACCTTC.

A word on this clonotype: With a much larger clone just one base away, this may be a read error. The rearrangement uses TRBV5-5 and TRBJ2-2, with 9 bases matching TRBD1. Losses at the gene ends were 4 bases for V and 1 base for J; bases not matched to a gene: 11. Germline V gene sequence: CDR1 SGHKS, CDR2 YYEKEE (reference sequence). CDR3 length: 18 residues. CDR3 DNA sequence: TGTGCCAGCAGCCCCCCGGGACAGGGATTGAAGAACACCGGGGAGCTGTTTTTT. This encodes CASSPPGQGLKNTGELFF. Based on the CDR3 plus reference TRBV5-5 and TRBJ2-2, the full variable domain is DAGVTQSPTHLIKTRGQQVTLRCSPISGHKSVSWYQQVLGQGPQFIFQYYEKEERGRGNFPDRFSARQFPNYSSELNVNALLLGDSALYLCASSPPGQGLKNTGELFFGEGSRLTVL.

This clonotype appeared many times. The CDR3 sequence is CASSPGHNTGELFF. CDR3 DNA sequence: TGCGCCAGCAGCCCCGGACACAACACCGGGGAGCTGTTTTTT. This chain uses TRBV5-1 with TRBJ2-2; D perhaps matches TRBD1 (5 bases). Between the trimmed V and J ends, which lost 4 bases and 2 bases, there was a span of 9 bases. The CDR3 length is 14 residues. Germline V gives CDR1 SGHRS, CDR2 YFSETQ. Filled out from reference TRBV5-1 and TRBJ2-2, the complete variable domain reads KAGVTQTPRYLIKTRGQQVTLSCSPISGHRSVSWYQQTPGQGLQFLFEYFSETQRNKGNFPGRFSGRQFSNSRSEMNVSTLELGDSALYLCASSPGHNTGELFFGEGSRLTVL.

In its sample, this clonotype was seen many times. The chain carries TRBV28 and TRBJ2-5; no reliable D call. This CDR3 has 14 amino acids. CDR1 MDHEN and CDR2 SYDVKM come from the germline V gene. Trimming took 7 bases from V and 3 from J, leaving 15 bases between them. The CDR3 sequence is CASKSWRTEETQYF. The CDR3 coding sequence is TGTGCCAGCAAGAGTTGGCGAACGGAAGAGACCCAGTACTTC.

This clonotype was observed many times. The V and J genes are TRBV2 and TRBJ2-7, with TRBD2 identical over 10 bases. The CDR3 contains 15 residues. CDR1 is SNHLY, CDR2 FYNNEI, per germline. J gave up 6 bases and V 2 bases, and 7 bases lay outside the gene matches. CDR3 protein: CASSEKASGSTEQYF. CDR3 bases: TGTGCCAGCAGTGAAAAGGCTAGCGGGAGCACCGAGCAGTACTTC. Based on the CDR3 plus reference TRBV2 and TRBJ2-7, the full variable domain is EPEVTQTPSHQVTQMGQEVILRCVPISNHLYFYWYRQILGQKVEFLVSFYNNEISEKSEIFDDQFSVERPDGSNFTLKIRSTKLEDSAMYFCASSEKASGSTEQYFGPGTRLTVT.

The chain joins TRBV7-9 to TRBJ2-1, with TRBD2 matching 9 bases. Unmatched junction bases numbered 8, after V lost 4 bases and J lost 1 base. Germline V CDR1 and CDR2: SEHNR, FQNEAQ (reference sequence). The CDR3 covers 17 residues. CDR3 coding DNA: TGTGCCAGCAGCTCCCCAAGCGGGGGGATTTCCTACAATGAGCAGTTCTTC. It specifies CASSSPSGGISYNEQFF.

This clonotype has ten or more counts. The chain has TRBV18 and TRBJ1-5; D is ambiguous. Germline V gene data show CDR1 as KGHSH and CDR2 as LQKENI. The CDR3 runs 16 residues. The ends were cut back, 5 bases at V and 2 bases at J, with 16 bases in the middle. The CDR3 region is CASSRHPNVGNQPQHF. The CDR3 DNA reads as TGTGCCAGCTCAAGACACCCTAACGTCGGCAATCAGCCCCAGCATTTT.

This clonotype was picked up a small number of times. A much larger clone differs by one base, so this may be a read error. The chain couples TRBV20-1 to TRBJ2-5; D is undetermined. TRBJ2-1 explains the end of the DNA better; the J call may be wrong. The CDR3 consists of 10 residues. Germline CDR1 DFQATT, CDR2 SNEGSKA (reference sequence). DNA of the CDR3: TGCAGTGCTAGCGAAGAGACCCAGTTCTTC. Translating gives CSASEETQFF.

This clonotype was observed many times. The chain couples TRBV20-1 to TRBJ2-7; tentatively, D is TRBD1 (6 bases). Germline lookup yields CDR1 DFQATT and CDR2 SNEGSKA (reference sequence). This CDR3 is 14 amino acids long. V was clipped by 1 base and J by 4 bases, with 14 bases between them. CDR3: CSARGQAFRYEQYF. CDR3 in DNA: TGCAGTGCTAGAGGACAGGCCTTTAGGTACGAGCAGTACTTC.

This clonotype was observed a few times. The chain combines TRBV18 with TRBJ2-3; 7 positions agree with TRBD1. The germline CDR1 and CDR2 sequences are KGHSH and LQKENI. There are 16 residues in the CDR3. With 2 bases clipped from V and 3 bases from J, the junction kept 8 bases outside the gene matches. CDR3 residues: CASSPTRGGGTDTQYF. The CDR3 bases are TGTGCCAGCTCACCAACGCGAGGGGGCGGTACAGATACGCAGTATTTT.

This clonotype was detected many times. The V and J genes are TRBV18 and TRBJ2-1; 7 positions agree with TRBD2. V shed 3 bases, J shed 0 bases, and the junction held 8 bases outside the gene matches. Germline CDR1 is KGHSH and CDR2 is LQKENI. The CDR3 consists of 17 residues. DNA for the CDR3: TGTGCCAGCTCACCCCCGACTAGCCTTAGCTCCTACAATGAGCAGTTCTTC. Translating it yields CASSPPTSLSSYNEQFF.

This clonotype was seen ten or more times. The chain combines TRBV30 with TRBJ1-1; D unclear. The CDR3 covers 13 residues. V was pared by 4 bases and J by 1 base, with 10 bases between. From germline, CDR1 is GTSNPN and CDR2 SVGIG (reference sequence). CDR3 in amino acids: CAWTLGPNTEAFF. DNA for the CDR3: TGTGCCTGGACCCTAGGGCCGAACACTGAAGCTTTCTTT.

This clonotype was observed a few times. The chain links TRBV12-3 or TRBV12-4 to TRBJ2-5; 16 positions match TRBD2. After removal of 7 bases from V and 5 bases from J, the junction contained 7 bases not matched to a gene. CDR3 size: 16 residues. CDR3: CASTTGLAGGPETQYF. The DNA of the CDR3 is TGTGCCAGCACCACGGGACTAGCGGGAGGGCCGGAGACCCAGTACTTC.

For the CDR3, the DNA is TGCAGTGCCCCCGAACCAACGGGGGCTTTCTACGAGCAGTACTTC. Translating gives CSAPEPTGAFYEQYF. The chain combines TRBV20-1 with TRBJ2-7; D may correspond to TRBD1 or TRBD2 (6 bases each). Trimming shortened V by 6 bases and J by 3 bases, and 21 bases separated the two germline ends. From germline, CDR1 is DFQATT and CDR2 SNEGSKA (reference sequence). CDR3 length: 15 residues.

This clonotype was counted at least ten times. The J gene is TRBJ2-7, the V gene TRBV2; a possible D gene is TRBD1 (6 bases). Germline lookup yields CDR1 SNHLY and CDR2 FYNNEI. With 4 bases removed from V and 2 bases from J, the gap between germline ends came to 18 bases. This CDR3 spans 16 amino acids. The CDR3 here is CASSVGARSGPYEQYF. The CDR3 nucleotides read TGTGCCAGCAGTGTGGGGGCCAGGTCGGGACCCTACGAGCAGTACTTC.

In its sample, this clonotype was seen many times. As DNA, the CDR3 is TGCAGTGCTAGAGATGGCGGGAGGGCCCGGGAGACCCAGTACTTC. This sequence encodes CSARDGGRARETQYF. V gene TRBV20-1 combines with J gene TRBJ2-5, with TRBD2 matching 9 bases. With V trimmed by 0 bases and J by 5 bases, 7 bases remained unmatched. CDR3 size: 15 residues. Germline lookup yields CDR1 DFQATT and CDR2 SNEGSKA (reference sequence).

This clonotype was seen repeatedly, ten times or more. CDR3 in amino acids: CASSLAGVTGELFF. The CDR3 DNA sequence: TGTGCCAGCAGCCTAGCGGGCGTCACCGGGGAGCTGTTTTTT. V gene TRBV11-3 combines with J gene TRBJ2-2; 8 bases map to TRBD2. J was trimmed by 4 bases and V by 5 bases; bases with no gene match: 3. The germline gives CDR1 SGHNT, CDR2 YENEEA. The CDR3 covers 14 residues.

This clonotype came up many times. The rearrangement uses TRBV20-1 and TRBJ2-3; D is unresolved. This CDR3 region has 12 residues. Germline-derived CDR1 and CDR2 are DFQATT and SNEGSKA (reference sequence). V was shortened by 4 bases and J by 5 bases, with 10 bases between the two germline ends. In DNA form, the CDR3 reads TGCAGTGCTACACCGACGGGAGATACGCAGTATTTT. It is translated as CSATPTGDTQYF.

This clonotype showed up many times. V and J are TRBV20-1 and TRBJ2-3; 10 positions agree with TRBD1. CDR3 length: 16 amino acids. CDR1 and CDR2 from the germline V gene are DFQATT and SNEGSKA (reference sequence). Trimming removed 1 base from V and 5 bases from J; junction bases left unmatched: 9. The CDR3 spells CSARGGDRGQLDTQYF. CDR3 in DNA: TGCAGTGCTAGAGGGGGAGACAGGGGGCAATTAGATACGCAGTATTTT.

In this sample, this clonotype turned up many times. The chain combines TRBV12-3 or TRBV12-4 with TRBJ1-4; D call uncertain. The V gene lost 5 bases and the J gene lost 2 bases, with 9 bases spanning the gap. The length of the CDR3 is 14 residues. CDR3 in DNA: TGTGCCAGCAGTGAAACCGGGACTAATGAAAAACTGTTTTTT. This codes for CASSETGTNEKLFF.

The chain joins TRBV4-2 to TRBJ2-7, with TRBD2 as a possible D gene (6 bases). Looked up from germline, CDR1 is LGHNA and CDR2 is YNFKEQ. Trimming removed 0 bases from V and 6 bases from J, with 18 bases in between. CDR3 size: 16 residues. CDR3 in DNA: TGTGCCAGCAGCCAAGATCGGGACCGGAGGGGCGCCGAGCAGTACTTC. Protein product: CASSQDRDRRGAEQYF.

This clonotype has at least ten counts. The rearrangement uses TRBV6-2 or TRBV6-3 and TRBJ2-7; 10 nucleotides match TRBD2. With 1 base clipped from V and 0 bases from J, the junction kept 6 bases outside the gene matches. This CDR3 contains 17 residues. Germline V CDR1 and CDR2: MNHEY, SVGEGT. CDR3: CASSYFLGLANSYEQYF. The CDR3 DNA reads as TGTGCCAGCAGTTACTTTCTGGGACTAGCGAACTCCTACGAGCAGTACTTC.

This clonotype was seen a handful of times. V and J are TRBV14 and TRBJ2-7, with D possibly matching TRBD1 (6 bases). CDR1 and CDR2 from the germline V gene are SGHDN and FVKESK. The germline V and J ends were trimmed by 5 bases and 2 bases, with 16 bases remaining between them. The CDR3 consists of 15 residues. CDR3: CASSDRTESPYEQYF. In DNA form, the CDR3 reads TGTGCCAGCAGCGACCGGACAGAAAGCCCCTACGAGCAGTACTTC. Complete variable domain (other parts from reference TRBV14 and TRBJ2-7): EAGVTQFPSHSVIEKGQTVTLRCDPISGHDNLYWYRRVMGKEIKFLLHFVKESKQDESGMPNNRFLAERTGGTYSTLKVQPAELEDSGVYFCASSDRTESPYEQYFGPGTRLTVT.

This clonotype appeared many times. The J gene is TRBJ2-7, the V gene TRBV6-1; 7 positions match TRBD1. CDR1 MNHNS and CDR2 SASEGT come from the germline V gene. The CDR3 covers 16 residues. Trimming removed 0 bases from V and 4 bases from J; junction bases left unmatched: 9. The DNA for the CDR3 is TGTGCCAGCAGTGAAGCGCCGTGGGGACAGAAATACGAGCAGTACTTC. It specifies CASSEAPWGQKYEQYF.